These 3 T cell receptor beta chains were all obtained from the same sample, sequenced in a study of shared clonotypes between healthy human individuals. Measured with immunoSEQ multiplex PCR; TCRdb has only the in-frame clones, and not every one. Of 950,000 to 1,300,000 clones detected, about 76% appear once; the ten largest clones hold about 1.5%. Source material: memory CD4+ T cells sorted from blood. The subset here: CD45RA-negative fraction. Source of these receptors: a man aged 18-30 years in good health.

The rearrangement links TRBV7-2 to TRBJ1-5; D perhaps matches TRBD1 (5 bases). The V end was cut by 5 bases, the J end by 2 bases, with 13 bases between. The germline V gene encodes CDR1 SGHTA and CDR2 FQGNSA. The length of the CDR3 is 15 residues. The CDR3 DNA reads TGTGCCAGCAGCCCGGACCGGGGGGGCAATCAGCCCCAGCATTTT. The encoded protein is CASSPDRGGNQPQHF.

CDR3 nucleotides: TGCGCCAGCAGTCAAACCGGACAGGGGGAAGGTACGCAGTATTTT. It translates to CASSQTGQGEGTQYF. The J gene is TRBJ2-3, the V gene TRBV4-1, with 10 bases that match TRBD1. V was clipped by 6 bases and J by 8 bases; unmatched bases: 11. CDR1 and CDR2 (germline): MGHRA, YSYEKL. The CDR3 loop spans 15 amino acids.

V and J are TRBV7-9 and TRBJ2-3; TRBD2 aligns across 8 bases. After removal of 2 bases from V and 4 bases from J, the junction contained 5 bases not matched to a gene. This CDR3 contains 15 residues. CDR1 and CDR2 from the germline V gene are SEHNR and FQNEAQ (reference sequence). The CDR3 DNA follows: TGTGCCAGCAGCTTAACGGGGGGGCCGGCAGATACGCAGTATTTT. It specifies CASSLTGGPADTQYF. The entire variable domain, with the rest obtained from reference TRBV7-9 and TRBJ2-3, is as follows: DTGVSQNPRHKITKRGQNVTFRCDPISEHNRLYWYRQTLGQGPEFLTYFQNEAQLEKSRLLSDRFSAERPKGSFSTLEIQRTEQGDSAMYLCASSLTGGPADTQYFGPGTRLTVL.